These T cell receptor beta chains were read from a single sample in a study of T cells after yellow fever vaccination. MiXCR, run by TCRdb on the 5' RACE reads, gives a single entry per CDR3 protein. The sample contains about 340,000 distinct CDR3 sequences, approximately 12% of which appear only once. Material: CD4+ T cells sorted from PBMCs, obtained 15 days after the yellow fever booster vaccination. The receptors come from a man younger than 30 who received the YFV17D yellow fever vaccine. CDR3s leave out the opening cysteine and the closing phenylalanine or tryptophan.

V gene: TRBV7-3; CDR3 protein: ASGIDRVPGELF
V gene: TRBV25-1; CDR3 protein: ASSDPRRGDNEQF
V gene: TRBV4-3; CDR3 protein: ASSQGQGVGANVLT
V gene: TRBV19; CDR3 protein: ASSGVDRAYGYT
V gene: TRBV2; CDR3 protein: ASSETRDWPYNEQF
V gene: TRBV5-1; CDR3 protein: ASSLQGLRTEAF
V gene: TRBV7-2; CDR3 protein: ASSPGTRVDQPQH
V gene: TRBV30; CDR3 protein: AWGFSGANVLT
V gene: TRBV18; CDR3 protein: ASSPGGQTQNSPLH
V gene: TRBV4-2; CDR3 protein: ASSQDRENTEAF